This T cell receptor beta chain derives from a study of shared clonotypes between healthy human individuals. Libraries were prepared by immunoSEQ multiplex PCR; TCRdb keeps only in-frame clonotypes and omits some of them. The data hold about 380,000 clones, with around 96% observed a single time. In germline, CDR1 is MGHRA, CDR2 YSYEKL. The V and J ends lost 6 bases and 3 bases, in that order; junction bases with no gene match: 12. The CDR3 is made up of 17 amino acids. The source is a man aged 25-45 years in good health. The chain couples TRBV4-1 to TRBJ1-4, with TRBD1 identical over 8 bases. The sample consisted of memory CD8+ T cells sorted from blood. Subset indicated: CD45RO+ cells pooled with CCR7-negative TemRA cells. The CDR3 loop reads CASRKPGGPGANEKLFF. The CDR3 DNA reads as TGCGCCAGCAGAAAACCAGGGGGCCCGGGAGCTAATGAAAAACTGTTTTTT.